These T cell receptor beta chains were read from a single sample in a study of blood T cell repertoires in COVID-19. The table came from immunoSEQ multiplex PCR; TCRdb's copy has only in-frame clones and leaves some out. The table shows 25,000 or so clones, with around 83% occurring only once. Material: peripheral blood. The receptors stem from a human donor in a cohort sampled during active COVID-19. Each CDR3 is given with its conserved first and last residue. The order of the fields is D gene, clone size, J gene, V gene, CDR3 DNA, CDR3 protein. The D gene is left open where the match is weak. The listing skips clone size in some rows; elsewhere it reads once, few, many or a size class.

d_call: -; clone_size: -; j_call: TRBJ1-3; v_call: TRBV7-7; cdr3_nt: TGTGCCAGCAGCGGAGGGCTCGGAAACACCATATATTTT; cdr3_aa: CASSGGLGNTIYF
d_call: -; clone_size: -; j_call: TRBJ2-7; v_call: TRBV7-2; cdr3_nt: TGTGCCAGCAGCTTAGTCACTAGCTCTTCCTACGAGCAGTACTTC; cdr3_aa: CASSLVTSSSYEQYF
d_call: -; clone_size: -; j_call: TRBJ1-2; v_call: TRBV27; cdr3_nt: TGTGCCAGCAGTTTGTCCGCTAACTATGGCTACACCTTC; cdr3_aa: CASSLSANYGYTF
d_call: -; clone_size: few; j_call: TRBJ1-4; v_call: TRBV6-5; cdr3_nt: TGTGCCAGCAGTTACTCGCCAGGGACTAATGAAAAACTGTTTTTT; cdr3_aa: CASSYSPGTNEKLFF
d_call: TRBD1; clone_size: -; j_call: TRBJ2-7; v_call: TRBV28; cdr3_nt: TGTGCCAGCACGTCTCGAGGGACAGTCCCCTTCGAGCAGTACTTC; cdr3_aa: CASTSRGTVPFEQYF
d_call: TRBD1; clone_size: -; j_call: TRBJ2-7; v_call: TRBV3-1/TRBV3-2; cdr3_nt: TGTGCCAGCAGCCCGGGACAGGGAACCTACGAGCAGTACTTC; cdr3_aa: CASSPGQGTYEQYF
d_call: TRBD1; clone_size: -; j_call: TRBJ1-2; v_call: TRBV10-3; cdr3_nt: TGTGCCATGCTGCCGGACAGGGGGCACGGCTACACCTTC; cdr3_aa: CAMLPDRGHGYTF
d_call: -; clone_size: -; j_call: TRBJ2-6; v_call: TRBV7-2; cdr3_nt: TGTGCCAGCAGCTCGGGACAATATAGGGGGGCCAACGTCCTGACTTTC; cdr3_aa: CASSSGQYRGANVLTF
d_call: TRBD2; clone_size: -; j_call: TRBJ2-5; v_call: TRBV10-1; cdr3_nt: TGCGCCAGCAGTGTGGGACTAGCGGAAAAAGAGACCCAGTACTTC; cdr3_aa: CASSVGLAEKETQYF
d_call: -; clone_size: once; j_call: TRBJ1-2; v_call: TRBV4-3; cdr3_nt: TGCGCCAGCAGCCAACAGGGTCGCGGCTACACCTTC; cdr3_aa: CASSQQGRGYTF
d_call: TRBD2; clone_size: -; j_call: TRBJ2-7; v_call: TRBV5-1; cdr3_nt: TGCGCCAGCAGCGGGGGACTAGCGTTTTCCTACGAGCAGTACTTC; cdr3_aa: CASSGGLAFSYEQYF
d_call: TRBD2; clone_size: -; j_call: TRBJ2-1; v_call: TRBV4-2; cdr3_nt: TGTGCCAGCAAGAAGGGACTAGCGGACTACAATGAGCAGTTCTTC; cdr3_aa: CASKKGLADYNEQFF
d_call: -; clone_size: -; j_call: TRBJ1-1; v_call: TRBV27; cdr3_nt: TGTGCCAGCAGGGGGGACACTCTAGGGGAGCTAGCTGAAGCTTTCTTT; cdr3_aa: CASRGDTLGELAEAFF